This entry features one T cell receptor beta chain sequence. Its antigen has not been determined. It has no much larger one-base neighbor in the sample; base qualities were not kept. From the germline V gene, CDR1 is MGHRA and CDR2 is YSYEKL. There are 15 amino acids in the CDR3, from cysteine to phenylalanine inclusive. Solely the CDR3 DNA is kept, with 45 bases framed from the first base. Trimming removed 4 bases from V and 3 bases from J; the gene matches leave 2 bases unexplained. This specimen belongs to a study of blood T cell repertoires in COVID-19 (dated by TCRdb to between 2020 and 2021). General notes on the study: Samples covering the acute and convalescent phases of COVID-19 were provided by collaborators in the United States, Italy and Spain. The material from the prospective study consisted of cDNA or gDNA derived from T cells, B-cell-depleted T cells, or PBMCs. The dataset comprised deeply sampled blood TCRbeta repertoires from subjects exposed to, actively infected with, or recovered from COVID-19. The repertoires were made available in a free public database intended to serve as a resource for research on the immune response to SARS-CoV-2. The samples were drawn from the first 160 participants of the ongoing ImmuneRACE study and from about 1,200 subjects provided by 6 global collaborators. The sample metadata nearly always contained a de-identified subject ID, COVID-19 status, age in years and sex. HLA class I and class II types, where available, came from metadata supplied by the sample provider rather than from assay-based typing.

The immunoSEQ Assay, a bias-controlled multiplex PCR, was used to amplify TCRbeta CDR3 regions from genomic DNA. In the original analysis: The number of nucleated cells in each sample was estimated from the amplification of reference gene primers within the assay. To quantify the absolute abundance of each unique TCRbeta CDR3 rearrangement, sequence reads were collapsed and filtered. For each sample, productive Simpson clonality was calculated by taking the square root of Simpson's diversity index across productive rearrangements. TCRdb obtained this table from immuneACCESS and retained in-frame rearrangements with V and J assigned. These tables miss some clones; where compared with another copy, unresolved V genes account for less than half of the shortfall, and the remainder is unexplained. V and J calls plus clone size are reproduced from that table; the DNA served to infer D and trimming. In all, the sample holds 200,000 to 250,000 clones, and about 87% of those were seen once. In total, the top ten clones hold approximately 3.5% of the sample.

What the study reported, not specific to this receptor: How much clinical and demographic metadata was included differed by source and by participant, and the metadata was provided uncurated.

Participants in the prospective study were aged 18 to 89 years, lived in 24 United States geographic areas, and enrolled through a virtual design. In the prospective study, cohorts were assigned on the basis of participant-reported clinical history obtained from a screening survey and a study questionnaire. A participant counted as exposed if, within 2 weeks of entering the study, that participant had been in contact with someone who had a PCR-confirmed or clinician-diagnosed COVID-19 case. Each participant in the prospective study had whole blood, serum and a nasopharyngeal or oropharyngeal swab collected by mobile phlebotomists. Prospective study participants could optionally give additional blood draws and questionnaires over a roughly 2-month period. Before DNA extraction, prospective study blood samples were shipped either frozen or at room temperature.

The sequence was obtained from a woman in her 30s who had been exposed to COVID-19. Recombination linked TRBV4-1 to TRBJ2-7, and 14 junctional nucleotides match TRBD2. The sequenced material came from PBMCs or T cells enriched from blood (not recorded which). The bases read TGCGCCAGCAGCCTCGGGACTAGCGGGAGCTACGAGCAGTACTTC. It encodes CASSLGTSGSYEQYF.